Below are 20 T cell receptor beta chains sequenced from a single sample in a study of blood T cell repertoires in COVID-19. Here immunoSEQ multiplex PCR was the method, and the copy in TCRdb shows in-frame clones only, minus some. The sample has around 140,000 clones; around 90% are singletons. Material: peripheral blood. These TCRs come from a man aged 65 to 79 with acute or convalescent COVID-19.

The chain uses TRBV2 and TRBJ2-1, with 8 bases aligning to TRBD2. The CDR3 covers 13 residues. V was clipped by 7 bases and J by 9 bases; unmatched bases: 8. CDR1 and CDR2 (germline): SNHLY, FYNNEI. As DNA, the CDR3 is TGTGCCAGCAAGAGGACTAGCTTTCTTGAGCAGTTCTTC. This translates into CASKRTSFLEQFF.

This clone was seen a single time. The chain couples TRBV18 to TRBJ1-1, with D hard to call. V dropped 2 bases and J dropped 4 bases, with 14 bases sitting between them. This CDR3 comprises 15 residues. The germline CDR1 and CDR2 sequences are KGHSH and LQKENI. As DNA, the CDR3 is TGTGCCAGCTCACCATTGACTGCTCAGTCCACTGAAGCTTTCTTT. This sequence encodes CASSPLTAQSTEAFF.

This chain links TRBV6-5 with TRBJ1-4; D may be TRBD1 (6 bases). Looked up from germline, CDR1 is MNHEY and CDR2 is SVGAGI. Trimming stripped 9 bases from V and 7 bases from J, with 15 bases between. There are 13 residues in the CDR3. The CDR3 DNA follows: TGTGCCAGTGGGAGGGGGGCCCGTGAAAAACTGTTTTTT. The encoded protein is CASGRGAREKLFF.

The DNA for the CDR3 is TGCGCCAGCAGACTAGCGGGAGGCCCCTACGAGCAGTACTTC. Protein: CASRLAGGPYEQYF. The rearrangement uses TRBV5-1 and TRBJ2-7, with 12 bases lining up with TRBD2. CDR1 SGHRS and CDR2 YFSETQ come from the germline V gene. The junction had 2 bases not matched to a gene; V was cut back by 5 bases and J by 2 bases. The CDR3 sequence is 14 residues long. The entire variable domain, with the rest obtained from reference TRBV5-1 and TRBJ2-7, is as follows: KAGVTQTPRYLIKTRGQQVTLSCSPISGHRSVSWYQQTPGQGLQFLFEYFSETQRNKGNFPGRFSGRQFSNSRSEMNVSTLELGDSALYLCASRLAGGPYEQYFGPGTRLTVT.

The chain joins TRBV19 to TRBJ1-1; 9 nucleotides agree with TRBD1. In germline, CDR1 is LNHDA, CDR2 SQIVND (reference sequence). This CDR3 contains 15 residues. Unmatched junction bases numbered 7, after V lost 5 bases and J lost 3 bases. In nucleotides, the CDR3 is TGTGCCAGTAGTCCATTGGACAGGGGTGACACTGAAGCTTTCTTT. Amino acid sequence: CASSPLDRGDTEAFF.

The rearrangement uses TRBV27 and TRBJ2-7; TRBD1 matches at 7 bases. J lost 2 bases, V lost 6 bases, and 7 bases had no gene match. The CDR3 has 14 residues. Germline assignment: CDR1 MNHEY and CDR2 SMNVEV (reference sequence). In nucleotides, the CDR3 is TGTGCCAGCAGACCGGGACAGATCACCTACGAGCAGTACTTC. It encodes CASRPGQITYEQYF.

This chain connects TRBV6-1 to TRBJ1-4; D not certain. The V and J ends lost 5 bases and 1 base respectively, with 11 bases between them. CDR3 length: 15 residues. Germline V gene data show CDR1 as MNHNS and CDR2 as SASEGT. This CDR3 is CASSTRGITNEKLFF. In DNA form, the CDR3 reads TGTGCCAGCAGTACCAGAGGGATAACTAATGAAAAACTGTTTTTT.

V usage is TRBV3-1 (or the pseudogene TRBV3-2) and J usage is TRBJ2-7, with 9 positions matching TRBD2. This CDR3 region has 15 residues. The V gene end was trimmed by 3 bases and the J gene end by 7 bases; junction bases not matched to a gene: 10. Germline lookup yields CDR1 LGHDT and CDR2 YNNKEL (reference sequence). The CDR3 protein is CASSQNVAGVEEQYF. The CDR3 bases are TGTGCCAGCAGCCAGAACGTAGCGGGAGTGGAAGAGCAGTACTTC.

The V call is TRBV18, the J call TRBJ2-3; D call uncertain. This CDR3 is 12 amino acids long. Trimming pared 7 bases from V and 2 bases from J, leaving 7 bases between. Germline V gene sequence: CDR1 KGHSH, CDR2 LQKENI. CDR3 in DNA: TGTGCCAGCTTTACTAACACAGATACGCAGTATTTT. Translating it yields CASFTNTDTQYF. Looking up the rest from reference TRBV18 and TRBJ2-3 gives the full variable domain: NAGVMQNPRHLVRRRGQEARLRCSPMKGHSHVYWYRQLPEEGLKFMVYLQKENIIDESGMPKERFSAEFPKEGPSILRIQQVVRGDSAAYFCASFTNTDTQYFGPGTRLTVL.

The CDR3: CASSQGGTEAFF. As DNA, the CDR3 is TGTGCCAGTAGTCAGGGTGGCACTGAAGCTTTCTTT. V is TRBV19 and J is TRBJ1-1; possibly TRBD1 for D (5 bases). The CDR3 consists of 12 residues. Germline V gene sequence: CDR1 LNHDA, CDR2 SQIVND (reference sequence). V dropped 5 bases and J dropped 4 bases, with 8 bases sitting between them.

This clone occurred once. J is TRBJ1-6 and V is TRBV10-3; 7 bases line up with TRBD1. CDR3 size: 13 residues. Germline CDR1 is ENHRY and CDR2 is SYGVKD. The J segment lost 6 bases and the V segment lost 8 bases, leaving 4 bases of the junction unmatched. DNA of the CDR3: TGTGCCATCGGGCAGGGGGGTAATTCACCCCTCCACTTT. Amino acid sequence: CAIGQGGNSPLHF.

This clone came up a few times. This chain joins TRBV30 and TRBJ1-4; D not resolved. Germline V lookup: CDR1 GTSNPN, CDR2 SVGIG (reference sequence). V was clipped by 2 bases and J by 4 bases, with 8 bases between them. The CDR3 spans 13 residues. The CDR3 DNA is TGTGCCTGGAGTTCTCAGCGTAATGAAAAACTGTTTTTT. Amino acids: CAWSSQRNEKLFF.

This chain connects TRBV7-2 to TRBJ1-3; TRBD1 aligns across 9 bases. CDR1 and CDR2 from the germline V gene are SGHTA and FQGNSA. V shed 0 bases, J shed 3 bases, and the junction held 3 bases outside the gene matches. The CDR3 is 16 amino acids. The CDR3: CASSLAQGAHGNTIYF. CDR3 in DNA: TGTGCCAGCAGCTTAGCACAGGGGGCGCATGGAAACACCATATATTTT.

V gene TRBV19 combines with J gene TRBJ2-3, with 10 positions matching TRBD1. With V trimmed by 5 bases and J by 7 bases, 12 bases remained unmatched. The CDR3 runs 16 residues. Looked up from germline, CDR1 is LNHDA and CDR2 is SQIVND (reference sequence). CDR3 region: CASSPRDRGRVNTQYF. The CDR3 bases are TGTGCCAGTAGTCCACGAGACAGGGGGCGTGTGAATACGCAGTATTTT. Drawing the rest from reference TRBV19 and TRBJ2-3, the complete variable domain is DGGITQSPKYLFRKEGQNVTLSCEQNLNHDAMYWYRQDPGQGLRLIYYSQIVNDFQKGDIAEGYSVSREKKESFPLTVTSAQKNPTAFYLCASSPRDRGRVNTQYFGPGTRLTVL.

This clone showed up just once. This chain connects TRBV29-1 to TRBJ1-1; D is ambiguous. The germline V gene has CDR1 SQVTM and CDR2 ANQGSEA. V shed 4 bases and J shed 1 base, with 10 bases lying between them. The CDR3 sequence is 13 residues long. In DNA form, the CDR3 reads TGCAGCGTTGTAACAGACACGAACACTGAAGCTTTCTTT. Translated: CSVVTDTNTEAFF.

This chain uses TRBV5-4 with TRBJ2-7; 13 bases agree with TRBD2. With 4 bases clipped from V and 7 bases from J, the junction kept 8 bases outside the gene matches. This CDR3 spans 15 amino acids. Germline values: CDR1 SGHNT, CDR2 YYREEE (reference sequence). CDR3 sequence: CASSRVTSGGAEQYF. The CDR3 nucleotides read TGTGCCAGCAGCCGAGTCACTAGCGGGGGGGCAGAGCAGTACTTC.

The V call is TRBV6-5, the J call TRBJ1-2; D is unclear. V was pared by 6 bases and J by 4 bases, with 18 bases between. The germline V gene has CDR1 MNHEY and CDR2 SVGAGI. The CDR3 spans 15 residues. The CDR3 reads CASRLGGASIYGYTF. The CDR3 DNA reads TGTGCCAGCAGGCTGGGAGGAGCCAGCATCTATGGCTACACCTTC.

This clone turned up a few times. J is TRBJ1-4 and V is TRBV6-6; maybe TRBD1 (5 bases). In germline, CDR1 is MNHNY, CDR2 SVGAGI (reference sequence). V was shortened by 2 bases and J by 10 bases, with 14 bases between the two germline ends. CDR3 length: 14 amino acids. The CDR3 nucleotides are TGTGCCAGCAGTTACAGGGAGGGGTCAGGAAAACTGTTTTTT. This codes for CASSYREGSGKLFF.

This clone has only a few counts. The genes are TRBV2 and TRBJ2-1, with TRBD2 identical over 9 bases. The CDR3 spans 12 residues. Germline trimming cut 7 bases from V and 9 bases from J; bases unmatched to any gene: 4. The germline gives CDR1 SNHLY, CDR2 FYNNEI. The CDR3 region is CASTPTSGEQFF. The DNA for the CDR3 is TGTGCCAGCACCCCGACTAGCGGTGAGCAGTTCTTC.

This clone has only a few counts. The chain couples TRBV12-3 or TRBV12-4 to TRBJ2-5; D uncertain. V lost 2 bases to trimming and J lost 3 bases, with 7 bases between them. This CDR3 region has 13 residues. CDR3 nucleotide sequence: TGTGCCAGCAGTTTATACGGAGAAGAGACCCAGTACTTC. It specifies CASSLYGEETQYF.